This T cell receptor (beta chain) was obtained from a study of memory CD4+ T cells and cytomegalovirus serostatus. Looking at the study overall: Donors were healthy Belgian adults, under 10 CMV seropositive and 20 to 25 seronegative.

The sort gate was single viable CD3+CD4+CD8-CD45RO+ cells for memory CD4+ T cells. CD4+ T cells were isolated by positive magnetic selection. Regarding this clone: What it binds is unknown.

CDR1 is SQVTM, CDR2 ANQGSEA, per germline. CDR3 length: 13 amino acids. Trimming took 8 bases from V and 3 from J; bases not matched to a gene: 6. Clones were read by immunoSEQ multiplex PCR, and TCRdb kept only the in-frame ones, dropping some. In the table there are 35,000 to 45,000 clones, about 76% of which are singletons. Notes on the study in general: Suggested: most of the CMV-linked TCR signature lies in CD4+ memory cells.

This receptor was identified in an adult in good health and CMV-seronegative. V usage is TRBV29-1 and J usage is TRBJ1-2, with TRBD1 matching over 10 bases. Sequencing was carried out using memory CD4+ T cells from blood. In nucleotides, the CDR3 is TGCAGCACCCGGACAGGGGGAGACTATGGCTACACCTTC. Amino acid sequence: CSTRTGGDYGYTF.